Listed below are T cell receptor beta chains from one sample, sequenced in a study of TIL therapy for anti-PD-1-resistant metastatic lung cancer. Sequencing used immunoSEQ multiplex PCR; TCRdb keeps in-frame clones, though not all of them. The profile covers tens of thousands of clones, with 80% to 90% appearing a single time and about 5% taken by the ten largest. Here the sequenced sample was blood, taken at baseline. All receptors come from a person aged 25 to 85 with non-small cell lung cancer. The CDR3 runs from the conserved cysteine through the conserved F or W. The D gene is left open where the match is weak. Clone size is stated in some rows and not others, as once, few, many or a class when expanded.

length	D	V	J	size	DNA	CDR3
17	TRBD1	TRBV7-9	TRBJ2-7	.	TGTGCCAGCAGCTTAGTCGGGACAGGGAGGGCGGACTACGAGCAGTACTTC	CASSLVGTGRADYEQYF
17	.	TRBV30	TRBJ2-2	.	TGTGCCTGTAACAAAGGGACAACAGGCACGAACACCGGGGAGCTGTTTTTT	CACNKGTTGTNTGELFF
15	TRBD1	TRBV30	TRBJ1-1	.	TGTGCCTGGAACCGAGGACAGGGTGGGAACACTGAAGCTTTCTTT	CAWNRGQGGNTEAFF
15	TRBD2	TRBV6-4	TRBJ2-1	.	TGTGCCAGCAGTGAGGGTCTAGCGGGCCCCAATGAGCAGTTCTTC	CASSEGLAGPNEQFF
16	.	TRBV28	TRBJ1-1	.	TGTGCCAGCAGTTTACAGTGGGACGGGAGGGTCACTGAAGCTTTCTTT	CASSLQWDGRVTEAFF
15	.	TRBV5-1	TRBJ2-1	.	TGCGCCAGCAGCGTAGGACTATCCTCCTACAATGAGCAGTTCTTC	CASSVGLSSYNEQFF
11	.	TRBV20-1	TRBJ2-2	.	TGCAGTGCTAGAGACACCGGGGAGCTGTTTTTT	CSARDTGELFF
16	.	TRBV7-2	TRBJ2-6	.	TGTGCCAGCAGCTTAGGTTCTAGGGCTGGGGCCAACGTCCTGACTTTC	CASSLGSRAGANVLTF
14	.	TRBV5-1	TRBJ1-3	.	TGCGCCAGCAGCTTTTCGAGCTCTGGAAACACCATATATTTT	CASSFSSSGNTIYF
13	.	TRBV28	TRBJ1-1	.	TGTGCCAGCAGCACTTGGGGAGGCACTGAAGCTTTCTTT	CASSTWGGTEAFF
16	TRBD1	TRBV7-9	TRBJ1-1	.	TGTGCCAGCAGCTCGCTGGGGGGCAGGGGGGACACTGAAGCTTTCTTT	CASSSLGGRGDTEAFF
14	TRBD2	TRBV28	TRBJ2-3	.	TGTGCCAGCAGTTTACCCCAGCGGGGAGATACGCAGTATTTT	CASSLPQRGDTQYF
17	TRBD2	TRBV3-1/TRBV3-2	TRBJ2-1	.	TGTGCCAGCAGCCAAGACGTTTCCGGGACTAGCGGGACGGAGCAGTTCTTC	CASSQDVSGTSGTEQFF
16	TRBD1	TRBV5-1	TRBJ1-4	few	TGCGCCAGCAGCTTGGGACAGGGGGCTTTTAATGAAAAACTGTTTTTT	CASSLGQGAFNEKLFF
16	.	TRBV3-1/TRBV3-2	TRBJ1-3	.	TGTGCCAGCAGCCAAGCGGAAAGGTGGACTGGAAACACCATATATTTT	CASSQAERWTGNTIYF
17	TRBD1	TRBV28	TRBJ2-7	.	TGTGCCAGCACCATCCTCGGGGGAGGACAGGGGACCTACGAGCAGTACTTC	CASTILGGGQGTYEQYF
14	.	TRBV2	TRBJ1-2	.	TGTGCCAGCACACAAGAGGGCATGGACTATGGCTACACCTTC	CASTQEGMDYGYTF
15	.	TRBV11-2	TRBJ2-2	.	TGTGCCAGCAGCTTGGGTGTGGGCGGTCCCGGGGAGCTGTTTTTT	CASSLGVGGPGELFF
15	TRBD2	TRBV4-3	TRBJ2-3	.	TGCGCCAGCAGCCAAGGTACTAGCGGGAGAGATACGCAGTATTTT	CASSQGTSGRDTQYF
11	.	TRBV9	TRBJ2-7	.	TGTGCCAGCAGCGCTGGATACGAGCAGTACTTC	CASSAGYEQYF
13	.	TRBV6-5	TRBJ2-3	.	TGTGCCAGCAGTCCCTTAGATACAGATACGCAGTATTTT	CASSPLDTDTQYF
13	.	TRBV28	TRBJ1-4	.	TGTGCCAGCAGTTCAGGGGATAATGAAAAACTGTTTTTT	CASSSGDNEKLFF
16	.	TRBV7-3	TRBJ2-1	few	TGTGCCAGCAGCCCACAAGGGGGATCTGGGACCAATGAGCAGTTCTTC	CASSPQGGSGTNEQFF
16	.	TRBV7-9	TRBJ2-2	once	TGTGCCAGCAGCTGGTCCGGGACAAAGAACACCGGGGAGCTGTTTTTT	CASSWSGTKNTGELFF
11	.	TRBV5-1	TRBJ2-5	once	TGCGCCAGCAGCTTGATGGAGACCCAGTACTTC	CASSLMETQYF
12	.	TRBV6-1	TRBJ1-6	.	TGTGCCAGCAGTGATCGTACGGACTCCCTCCACTTT	CASSDRTDSLHF
14	TRBD1	TRBV7-9	TRBJ1-2	.	TGTGCCAGCAGCTCGAGTGAGGGGGCCTATGGCTACACCTTC	CASSSSEGAYGYTF
12	.	TRBV7-2	TRBJ2-2	.	TGTGCCAGCAGCCTAAGCTCCCGGGAGCTGTTTTTT	CASSLSSRELFF
15	TRBD1	TRBV19	TRBJ2-5	.	TGTGCCAGTAGTCGAATGGGACAGATCCAAGAGACCCAGTACTTC	CASSRMGQIQETQYF
16	TRBD2	TRBV7-8	TRBJ2-1	.	TGTGCCAGCAGCTCGTCCGGGACTAGCGAATACAATGAGCAGTTCTTC	CASSSSGTSEYNEQFF
18	TRBD2	TRBV7-9	TRBJ2-4	.	TGTGCCAGCAGCTTATTCCTAATAGCGGGAGCCTCCGGAAACATTCAGTACTTC	CASSLFLIAGASGNIQYF
19	TRBD2	TRBV6-2/TRBV6-3	TRBJ2-2	once	TGTGCCAGCAGTTTCCAGCGAGCGGGAGGACCCGCGAACACCGGGGAGCTGTTTTTT	CASSFQRAGGPANTGELFF
16	TRBD1	TRBV13	TRBJ2-4	.	TGTGCCAGCAGCTCAACCGGTGGGGACAGTCTCAACATTCAGTACTTC	CASSSTGGDSLNIQYF
14	.	TRBV4-2	TRBJ1-2	.	TGTGCCAGCAGCCAAGATGGGCAAGGCTATGGCTACACCTTC	CASSQDGQGYGYTF
13	.	TRBV5-6	TRBJ2-3	.	TGTGCCAGCAGCTGGTGGGGCACAGATACGCAGTATTTT	CASSWWGTDTQYF
17	.	TRBV19	TRBJ1-1	.	TGTGCCAGTAGTATGAGAGTTCAGGTATTGGGGGGCACTGAAGCTTTCTTT	CASSMRVQVLGGTEAFF
17	TRBD2	TRBV2	TRBJ2-7	.	TGTGCCAGCAGTGAACTCCCGGGGACTAGCGGTACCTACGAGCAGTACTTC	CASSELPGTSGTYEQYF
21	TRBD2	TRBV3-1/TRBV3-2	TRBJ2-1	.	TGTGCCAGCAGCCAAGATTGGGTCACTAGCGGGAGAGGGGATACCGGCAATGAGCAGTTCTTC	CASSQDWVTSGRGDTGNEQFF
14	TRBD1	TRBV7-8	TRBJ2-7	.	TGTGCCAGCAGCGCCCGGGACAGGCCCTACGAGCAGTACTTC	CASSARDRPYEQYF
13	.	TRBV29-1	TRBJ2-7	.	TGCAGCGCCGGCGAACACCTCGGCTACGAGCAGTACTTC	CSAGEHLGYEQYF
16	TRBD2	TRBV7-2	TRBJ2-2	.	TGTGCCAGCACCTTAGGGACTAGCGGGGGGGCCGGGGAGCTGTTTTTT	CASTLGTSGGAGELFF
13	.	TRBV5-6	TRBJ2-7	.	TGTGCCAGCAGCCCCCTGGGGCGATACGAGCAGTACTTC	CASSPLGRYEQYF
18	TRBD2	TRBV19	TRBJ2-1	.	TGTGCCAGTACCAATGTGGGTCTAGCGGGCCACTCCTACAATGAGCAGTTCTTC	CASTNVGLAGHSYNEQFF
14	.	TRBV19	TRBJ1-1	.	TGTGCCAGTAGACTGCAGGGACTGAACACTGAAGCTTTCTTT	CASRLQGLNTEAFF
16	.	TRBV4-1	TRBJ2-7	.	TGCGCCAGCAGCCAAGACGAGGGTTACCGGGTAAGCGAGCAGTACTTC	CASSQDEGYRVSEQYF
18	TRBD2	TRBV10-3	TRBJ2-2	.	TGTGCCATCAGCGCCGGGACTAGCGGGGGGCCGGTCACCGGGGAGCTGTTTTTT	CAISAGTSGGPVTGELFF
15	TRBD1	TRBV6-5	TRBJ1-2	.	TGTGCCCGTTACAGGGGGAGTGACTGGGTGGAGGGCTACACCTTC	CARYRGSDWVEGYTF
15	.	TRBV4-1	TRBJ2-3	.	TGCGCCAGCAGCCAAGATACAACTTTCACAGATACGCAGTATTTT	CASSQDTTFTDTQYF
13	TRBD2	TRBV14	TRBJ2-5	.	TGTGCCAGCAGCCAAGGGGGGGGAGAGACCCAGTACTTC	CASSQGGGETQYF
15	.	TRBV9	TRBJ2-5	.	TGTGCCAGCAGCGTAGCGGGAACCGTCTCCGAGACCCAGTACTTC	CASSVAGTVSETQYF
14	TRBD1	TRBV19	TRBJ1-4	.	TGTGCCAGTAGTAAAGGGACAGCTGGTGAAAAACTGTTTTTT	CASSKGTAGEKLFF
17	TRBD2	TRBV7-8	TRBJ2-7	.	TGTGCCAGCAGCTTACCCCCGTTCGGGGGGGGCGGCTACGAGCAGTACTTC	CASSLPPFGGGGYEQYF
13	TRBD1	TRBV12-3/TRBV12-4	TRBJ2-7	once	TGTGCCAGCAGCCGAACAGGGGGGTACGAGCAGTACTTC	CASSRTGGYEQYF
17	.	TRBV15	TRBJ2-2	.	TGTGCCACCAGCATGTGGGCGGGCGAGCTCCGGACCGGGGAGCTGTTTTTT	CATSMWAGELRTGELFF
15	TRBD2	TRBV6-5	TRBJ2-7	.	TGTGCCAGCAGGGAGACTAGCTCCAGCTCCTACGAGCAGTACTTC	CASRETSSSSYEQYF
14	TRBD2	TRBV27	TRBJ2-7	.	TGTGCCAGCAGTTCGGGACTAGCGGGGGGCGAGCAGTACTTC	CASSSGLAGGEQYF
15	.	TRBV30	TRBJ1-2	.	TGTGCCTGGAGTGTGGGACTCCCGGCGATCTATGGCTACACCTTC	CAWSVGLPAIYGYTF
16	TRBD2	TRBV6-5	TRBJ2-7	few	TGTGCCAGCAGTTACACCGGACTAGCGGGAGGGTACGAGCAGTACTTC	CASSYTGLAGGYEQYF